This is a list of T cell receptor beta chains from one sample in a study of blood T cell repertoires in COVID-19. Only in-frame clones appear in the TCRdb table, and some are missing; sequencing was by immunoSEQ multiplex PCR. Of 290,000 or so clones listed, roughly 80% are singletons. The sample taken for sequencing was PBMCs or T cells enriched from blood (not recorded which). Receptor source: a middle-aged man who had been exposed to COVID-19. Each CDR3 is given with its conserved first and last residue. D genes are given only for firm matches. Part of the rows lack a size; the others show once, few, many or a class for expanded clones.

v_call	clone_size	j_call	d_call	cdr3_nt	cdr3_aa
TRBV3-1/TRBV3-2	-	TRBJ1-2	-	TGTGCCAGCAGCCAAGACGCCCAGCGCGGGGGCTACACCTTC	CASSQDAQRGGYTF
TRBV24-1	-	TRBJ2-1	TRBD2	TGTGCCACCAGTGATACCGGACTAGCGGGAGGGAATGAGCAGTTCTTC	CATSDTGLAGGNEQFF
TRBV5-1	-	TRBJ1-5	-	TGCGCCAGCAGCCCCGACCGGGGAAATCAGCCCCAGCATTTT	CASSPDRGNQPQHF
TRBV7-9	few	TRBJ2-7	TRBD2	TGTGCCAGCAGCTTGCCTAGCGGGGGCTACGAGCAGTACTTC	CASSLPSGGYEQYF
TRBV9	-	TRBJ2-7	TRBD2	TGTGCCAGCAGCCCCGTCGGGGGGGAGCAGTACTTC	CASSPVGGEQYF
TRBV12-2	once	TRBJ1-6	-	TGTGCAAGTCGGGCCCGGGGGGCCTGCTATAATTCACCCCTCCACTTT	CASRARGACYNSPLHF
TRBV9	-	TRBJ1-5	TRBD1	TGTGCCAGCAGCGTAGCTGGGGACAGTCATCAGCCCCAGCATTTT	CASSVAGDSHQPQHF
TRBV10-1	-	TRBJ2-1	TRBD2	TGCGCCAGCAGTGAGCTGACTAGCGGGAGGTTTGAGCAGTTCTTC	CASSELTSGRFEQFF
TRBV11-3	-	TRBJ1-1	-	TGTGCCAGCAGCTTAGATTTCGGGTCAATGAACACTGAAGCTTTCTTT	CASSLDFGSMNTEAFF
TRBV30	once	TRBJ2-5	TRBD2	TGTGCCTGGGAAGCGGGAGCAATGGAGACCCAGTACTTC	CAWEAGAMETQYF
TRBV30	-	TRBJ2-3	-	TGTGCCTGGACGCGGGGAGTGGGGGGTGATACGCAGTATTTT	CAWTRGVGGDTQYF
TRBV6-1	few	TRBJ1-6	-	TGTGCCAGCAGTGAAGCGTGGAGCAGTTATTCACCCCTCCACTTT	CASSEAWSSYSPLHF
TRBV7-9	-	TRBJ2-2	TRBD1	TGTGCCAGCAGCCCCGGACAGGGTCGAACCGGGGAGCTGTTTTTT	CASSPGQGRTGELFF
TRBV6-5	-	TRBJ1-5	-	TGTGCCAGCAGTTCGGCAGGGAATCAGCCCCAGCATTTT	CASSSAGNQPQHF
TRBV7-6	-	TRBJ2-2	-	TGTGCCAGCAGCTTAAGGGGGAGTATCACCGGGGAGCTGTTTTTT	CASSLRGSITGELFF
TRBV5-4	-	TRBJ2-7	TRBD1	TGTGCCAGCAGCTACTTACAGGGGGGCTACGAGCAGTACTTC	CASSYLQGGYEQYF
TRBV7-2	-	TRBJ1-5	-	TGTGCCAGCAGCTTAGCGGGGGGGGACAATCAGCCCCAGCATTTT	CASSLAGGDNQPQHF
TRBV5-1	once	TRBJ2-3	-	TGCGCCAGCAGCTTGGTAGGCAGGGTTACAGATACGCAGTATTTT	CASSLVGRVTDTQYF
TRBV19	-	TRBJ2-3	TRBD1	TGTGCCAGTAGACGACAGGGCCGTACAGATACGCAGTATTTT	CASRRQGRTDTQYF
TRBV11-3	-	TRBJ2-1	TRBD2	TGTGCCAGCAGCTTAGATCCGGGGGGCTACAATGAGCAGTTCTTC	CASSLDPGGYNEQFF
TRBV2	-	TRBJ2-2	TRBD2	TGTGCCAGCAGGGGACTAGCGGGAGCATCAGGGGAGCTGTTTTTT	CASRGLAGASGELFF
TRBV7-9	-	TRBJ2-1	-	TGTGCCAGCAGCCTTTTTGTGGGTGGGACATACAATGAGCAGTTCTTC	CASSLFVGGTYNEQFF
TRBV5-1	-	TRBJ2-1	TRBD2	TGCGCCAGCAGCCTAGCGGGAGATTATGAGCAGTTCTTC	CASSLAGDYEQFF
TRBV6-5	once	TRBJ1-2	-	TGTGCCAGCAGTTGGGGCAGCTATGGCTACACCTTC	CASSWGSYGYTF
TRBV5-1	-	TRBJ1-5	TRBD1	TGCGCCAGCAGCGAACAGGGGATTGGCAATCAGCCCCAGCATTTT	CASSEQGIGNQPQHF
TRBV5-1	-	TRBJ1-1	-	TGCGCCAGCAGCTCGGGGGAGTTGACTGAAGCTTTCTTT	CASSSGELTEAFF
TRBV11-3	-	TRBJ2-5	TRBD2	TGTGCCAGCGGGTCAGCGGGAAGCGAGACCCAGTACTTC	CASGSAGSETQYF
TRBV3-1/TRBV3-2	-	TRBJ1-4	-	TGTGCCAGCAGCTATCGGACAGTGGGTTTTGGAAAACTGTTTTTT	CASSYRTVGFGKLFF
TRBV7-7	-	TRBJ1-1	-	TGTGCTAGCCTCTTGGGTGCAGGGGATGGCACTGAAGCTTTCTTT	CASLLGAGDGTEAFF
TRBV6-5	-	TRBJ1-2	-	TGTGCCAGCAGTTACTCGACAGGACAGTCTAACTATGGCTACACCTTC	CASSYSTGQSNYGYTF
TRBV4-2	-	TRBJ1-2	-	TGTGCCAGCAGCCAAGTTACAGGGAACTATGGCTACACCTTC	CASSQVTGNYGYTF
TRBV7-7	-	TRBJ2-2	-	TGTGCTAGCAGCCCCCAGTGGGGACAGGGGGCTAGCGGGAGGACCGGGGAGCTGTTTTTT	CASSPQWGQGASGRTGELFF
TRBV14	-	TRBJ2-1	TRBD2	TGTGCCAGCAGCCAGACTAGCGGGAGTGTCTATGAGCAGTTCTTC	CASSQTSGSVYEQFF
TRBV6-5	-	TRBJ2-7	TRBD1	TGTGCCAGCGGACAGGGTGGCGAGCAGTACTTC	CASGQGGEQYF
TRBV2	-	TRBJ1-6	-	TGTGCCAGCAGTCGGGGGGTCTATAATTCACCCCTCCACTTT	CASSRGVYNSPLHF
TRBV3-1/TRBV3-2	-	TRBJ2-1	-	TGTGCCAGCAGCCAAGACAGTTTGGAGTTCTTC	CASSQDSLEFF
TRBV30	-	TRBJ1-1	TRBD1	TGTGCCTGGAGAGGTCGGACAGGGGGCCTCCCAAGGGACACTGAAGCTTTCTTT	CAWRGRTGGLPRDTEAFF
TRBV5-1	-	TRBJ2-7	-	TGCGCCAGCAGCCTAGGTCCGAGCTCCTACGAGCAGTACTTC	CASSLGPSSYEQYF
TRBV19	-	TRBJ1-2	TRBD1	TGTGCCAGTAGTATCGGGACAGACTATGGCTACACCTTC	CASSIGTDYGYTF
TRBV29-1	many	TRBJ1-1	TRBD1	TGCAGCGACCAGACAGGGAGAATGAACACTGAAGCTTTCTTT	CSDQTGRMNTEAFF
TRBV30	-	TRBJ2-3	TRBD2	TGTGCCTGGAGTGTAATACCGGGACTAGTTTTGCAGTATTTT	CAWSVIPGLVLQYF
TRBV6-5	-	TRBJ1-5	-	TGTGCCAGCAGTTTGGGCAGCAATCAGCCCCAGCATTTT	CASSLGSNQPQHF